A single sample gave rise to the 32 T cell receptor beta chains below, sequenced in a study of high-grade serous ovarian cancer treatment subgroups (dated by TCRdb to about 2021). The tumor samples were collected prior to definitive surgery or chemotherapy. The library was generated by the immunoSEQ multiplex PCR assay. TCRdb retrieved this table from immuneACCESS and kept in-frame rearrangements only. Not all clones are present; in checked studies, unresolved V genes account for under half, and no reason is known for the remainder. The sample table contains thousands of clones; only one count was recorded for 65% to 85% of them. Of the sample, under 15% falls within the top ten clones. The sample was tumor tissue. Receptor source: a human donor with high-grade serous ovarian cancer.

The CDR3 region is CASSKAQRKGNYGYTF. CDR3 nucleotides: TGTGCCAGCAGCAAAGCGCAAAGGAAAGGTAACTATGGCTACACCTTC. The rearrangement links TRBV21-1 to TRBJ1-2. TRBV21-1 is labeled a pseudogene. The CDR3 is 16 amino acids.

This clone was detected only once. The chain couples TRBV9 to TRBJ2-3; a possible D gene is TRBD2 (6 bases). The CDR3 sequence is 16 residues long. CDR1 and CDR2 (germline): SGDLS, YYNGEE. Trimming stripped 4 bases from V and 1 base from J, with 16 bases between. The CDR3: CASSLLLAPGTDTQYF. The CDR3, as DNA: TGTGCCAGCAGCTTATTACTAGCACCGGGCACAGATACGCAGTATTTT.

V and J are TRBV5-5 and TRBJ2-7, with 9 bases that match TRBD2. The V segment lost 1 base and the J segment 0 bases; nucleotides outside the gene matches: 2. The germline CDR1 and CDR2 sequences are SGHKS and YYEKEE (reference sequence). The CDR3 extends over 15 amino acids. For the CDR3, the DNA is TGTGCCAGCAGCTTGCTAGCGGGAAACTCCTACGAGCAGTACTTC. The encoded protein is CASSLLAGNSYEQYF.

The chain is built from TRBV2 and TRBJ2-3; 13 nucleotides agree with TRBD2. Germline V gene lookup returns CDR1 SNHLY and CDR2 FYNNEI. This CDR3 has 17 residues. The V segment lost 3 bases and the J segment 0 bases; nucleotides outside the gene matches: 3. In DNA, the CDR3 is TGTGCCAGCAGTGATGGGGGACTAGCGGGAAGCACAGATACGCAGTATTTT. Translation gives CASSDGGLAGSTDTQYF.

This clone has just a few counts. The V call is TRBV7-9, the J call TRBJ1-1; D possibly corresponds to TRBD1 (6 bases). The V gene lost 5 bases and the J gene lost 0 bases, with 10 bases spanning the gap. Germline V gene sequence: CDR1 SEHNR, CDR2 FQNEAQ (reference sequence). This CDR3 comprises 14 residues. The CDR3: CASSKTGMNTEAFF. The CDR3 DNA reads as TGTGCCAGCAGCAAAACAGGGATGAACACTGAAGCTTTCTTT.

This clone was seen once. The genes are TRBV5-1 and TRBJ2-1, with 8 bases that match TRBD1. The CDR3 runs 16 residues. Germline CDR1 SGHRS, CDR2 YFSETQ. The ends lost 2 bases at V and 3 bases at J; junction bases unmatched: 7. The DNA for the CDR3 is TGCGCCAGCAGCTTCAATCCCGGGACAGGCTACAATGAGCAGTTCTTC. This gives the protein CASSFNPGTGYNEQFF.

This chain links TRBV28 with TRBJ2-4; D is possibly TRBD1 (6 bases). Trimming cost V 7 bases and J 9 bases, with 16 bases left between them. CDR1 and CDR2 from the germline V gene are MDHEN and SYDVKM. The CDR3 has 13 residues. CDR3 nucleotides: TGTGCCAGCACTACAGGGATGGCGAGCATTCAGTACTTC. Its translation is CASTTGMASIQYF.

The V call is TRBV6-5, the J call TRBJ1-2, with TRBD1 as a possible D gene (5 bases). This CDR3 region has 14 residues. The germline V gene has CDR1 MNHEY and CDR2 SVGAGI. V was trimmed by 3 bases and J by 0 bases, leaving 8 bases between them. The CDR3 spells CASSYGGANYGYTF. In DNA form, the CDR3 reads TGTGCCAGCAGTTATGGGGGGGCTAACTATGGCTACACCTTC.

The chain joins TRBV9 to TRBJ2-2; no reliable D call. The CDR3 is made up of 14 amino acids. Trimming pared 4 bases from V and 3 bases from J, leaving 10 bases between. Germline V gene sequence: CDR1 SGDLS, CDR2 YYNGEE. Written as DNA, the CDR3 is TGTGCCAGCAGCCTGAACACCGACACCGGGGAGCTGTTTTTT. Amino acid sequence: CASSLNTDTGELFF.

This clone was counted only a few times. This chain uses TRBV27 with TRBJ2-7, with 8 bases identical to TRBD2. In germline, CDR1 is MNHEY, CDR2 SMNVEV (reference sequence). Unmatched junction bases numbered 5, after V lost 6 bases and J lost 4 bases. The CDR3 contains 13 residues. The chain's CDR3 is CASSPTSEYEQYF. Here the CDR3 DNA reads TGTGCCAGCAGCCCGACTAGCGAGTACGAGCAGTACTTC.

The chain links TRBV6-1 to TRBJ1-4; D unresolved. V shed 4 bases and J shed 1 base, with 10 bases lying between them. CDR1 and CDR2 from the germline V gene are MNHNS and SASEGT. CDR3 length: 15 residues. CDR3 sequence: CASSVVPLTNEKLFF. In DNA, the CDR3 is TGTGCCAGCAGTGTCGTCCCCCTAACTAATGAAAAACTGTTTTTT.

The rearrangement uses TRBV9 and TRBJ2-1; D unresolved. V lost 0 bases to trimming and J lost 5 bases, with 12 bases between them. Germline CDR1 and CDR2: SGDLS and YYNGEE. The CDR3 has 15 residues. The CDR3 coding sequence is TGTGCCAGCAGCGTAGCCCCAAGTCTACACAATGAGCAGTTCTTC. It specifies CASSVAPSLHNEQFF.

This chain links TRBV27 with TRBJ2-7, with D possibly called TRBD1 or TRBD2 (6 bases each). Trimming took 1 base from V and 5 from J, leaving 12 bases between them. CDR1 is MNHEY and CDR2 is SMNVEV in the germline V gene (reference sequence). The CDR3 is made up of 14 amino acids. The CDR3 spells CASSLYGGGNEQYF. CDR3 coding DNA: TGTGCCAGCAGTTTATACGGGGGCGGCAACGAGCAGTACTTC.

A single count supports this clone. The genes are TRBV27 and TRBJ1-1, with 8 bases identical to TRBD1. V dropped 2 bases and J dropped 3; count of bases not matched to a gene: 11. CDR3 size: 17 residues. Germline V gene data show CDR1 as MNHEY and CDR2 as SMNVEV (reference sequence). The CDR3 spells CASSLQGAGGLHTEAFF. For the CDR3, the DNA is TGTGCCAGCAGTTTACAGGGGGCGGGGGGCCTGCACACTGAAGCTTTCTTT.

The rearrangement joins TRBV18 to TRBJ2-1; D is possibly TRBD2 (6 bases). Germline V gene data show CDR1 as KGHSH and CDR2 as LQKENI. The germline V and J ends were trimmed by 4 bases and 6 bases, with 10 bases remaining between them. CDR3 length: 13 residues. CDR3 coding DNA: TGTGCCAGCTCACGGGAGACTAGCAATGAGCAGTTCTTC. Protein product: CASSRETSNEQFF.

The chain employs TRBV27 and TRBJ2-7; 8 bases are a match to TRBD2. The CDR3 is 14 amino acids. Unmatched junction bases numbered 4, after V lost 2 bases and J lost 4 bases. The germline V gene encodes CDR1 MNHEY and CDR2 SMNVEV (reference sequence). The CDR3 region has the DNA TGTGCCAGCAGTTTAAGCGGGAGTTTTTACGAGCAGTACTTC. Translating it yields CASSLSGSFYEQYF.

This clone occurred a few times. V gene TRBV19 combines with J gene TRBJ2-3, with 8 bases that match TRBD2. Germline assignment: CDR1 LNHDA and CDR2 SQIVND (reference sequence). This CDR3 is built from 19 residues. V was clipped by 4 bases and J by 0 bases; unmatched bases: 15. The CDR3 spells CASSTKFGLSSGSTDTQYF. Written as DNA, the CDR3 is TGTGCCAGTAGTACCAAATTTGGGCTGTCTAGCGGGAGCACAGATACGCAGTATTTT.

CDR3 nucleotide sequence: TGCGCCAGCAGGGGGGCTGACAGGGTAGCAATAAACTATGGCTACACCTTC. It encodes CASRGADRVAINYGYTF. The J gene is TRBJ1-2, the V gene TRBV10-2; the match to TRBD1 covers 7 bases. The germline V gene encodes CDR1 WSHSY and CDR2 SAAADI. V lost 6 bases, J lost 2 bases, and 15 bases stayed unmatched. CDR3 length equals 17 residues.

This clone showed up just a few times. V is TRBV6-5 and J is TRBJ2-7; possibly TRBD2 for D (6 bases). Per the germline V gene, CDR1 is MNHEY and CDR2 is SVGAGI. The V gene lost 3 bases and the J gene lost 3 bases, with 9 bases spanning the gap. The CDR3 loop spans 13 amino acids. The CDR3 protein is CASSYTSNYEQYF. In DNA, the CDR3 is TGTGCCAGCAGTTATACTAGCAACTACGAGCAGTACTTC.

The chain uses TRBV30 and TRBJ1-2, with a weak D call TRBD1 (6 bases). V was clipped by 4 bases and J by 5 bases, with 14 bases between them. The CDR3 is 13 amino acids. CDR1 and CDR2 from the germline V gene are GTSNPN and SVGIG (reference sequence). The CDR3 DNA reads TGTGCCTGGATCCGCGGGGGGACATATGGCTACACCTTC. This codes for CAWIRGGTYGYTF.

This clone was detected once. The chain links TRBV9 to TRBJ1-2; TRBD1 matches 7 bases. Germline CDR1 is SGDLS and CDR2 is YYNGEE. This CDR3 has 12 residues. V lost 7 bases to trimming and J lost 4 bases; unmatched junction nucleotides: 4. CDR3 region: CASPRQGYGYTF. CDR3 coding DNA: TGTGCCAGCCCAAGACAGGGCTATGGCTACACCTTC.

The chain joins TRBV25-1 to TRBJ2-1; the match to TRBD2 covers 9 bases. Germline-derived CDR1 and CDR2 are MGHDK and SYGVNS. V shed 5 bases, J shed 4 bases, and the junction held 9 bases outside the gene matches. The length of the CDR3 is 16 residues. The CDR3 DNA reads TGTGCCAGCAGTCCCCGAATAGCGGGAGCGTACAATGAGCAGTTCTTC. Its protein product is CASSPRIAGAYNEQFF.

Only one count was recorded for this clone. The DNA for the CDR3 is TGTGCCAGTAGTATTGCCCTGGGGCCCTTAAACAGCTATGGCTACACCTTC. This gives the protein CASSIALGPLNSYGYTF. The rearrangement joins TRBV19 to TRBJ1-2, with a tentative D call TRBD1 (5 bases). V lost 3 bases and J lost 4, with 21 bases in between. CDR1 LNHDA and CDR2 SQIVND come from the germline V gene (reference sequence). The CDR3 runs 17 residues.

The chain combines TRBV27 with TRBJ2-2, with 7 bases fitting TRBD1. After removal of 5 bases from V and 7 bases from J, the junction contained 7 bases not matched to a gene. This CDR3 comprises 14 residues. The V gene's germline CDR1 is MNHEY and CDR2 SMNVEV (reference sequence). Here the CDR3 DNA reads TGTGCCAGCAGTCGACAGGGTAGTGTCGGGGAGCTGTTTTTT. It is translated as CASSRQGSVGELFF.

Only a few counts were recorded for this clone. The CDR3 DNA is TGTGCCAGCAGCTATCGGCACAACAATGAGCAGTTCTTC. This gives the protein CASSYRHNNEQFF. The chain uses TRBV5-4 and TRBJ2-1; D remains ambiguous. V lost 3 bases and J lost 5, with 9 bases in between. The germline gives CDR1 SGHNT, CDR2 YYREEE (reference sequence). The CDR3 extends over 13 amino acids.

The gene calls are TRBV27 and TRBJ2-7, with D possibly TRBD1 on 6 matching bases. CDR1 MNHEY and CDR2 SMNVEV come from the germline V gene (reference sequence). V was pared by 1 base and J by 6 bases, with 13 bases between. The CDR3 has 14 amino acids. CDR3 protein: CASSLLQGTGEQYF. The CDR3 bases are TGTGCCAGCAGTTTATTACAGGGCACCGGCGAGCAGTACTTC.

A single count supports this clone. The J gene is TRBJ1-5, the V gene TRBV18; maybe TRBD1 (5 bases). This CDR3 contains 17 residues. CDR1 is KGHSH, CDR2 LQKENI, per germline. Trimming stripped 3 bases from V and 2 bases from J, with 17 bases between. CDR3 loop: CASSPPGAGLGNQPQHF. For the CDR3, the DNA is TGTGCCAGCTCACCTCCCGGCGCAGGGCTGGGCAATCAGCCCCAGCATTTT.

This clone was recorded a few times. The chain is built from TRBV19 and TRBJ1-5; weak D call: TRBD1 (6 bases). Looked up from germline, CDR1 is LNHDA and CDR2 is SQIVND (reference sequence). This CDR3 has 16 residues. With 5 bases removed from V and 0 bases from J, the gap between germline ends came to 14 bases. CDR3 bases: TGTGCCAGTAGTTTTCGGACAGTGTATAGCAATCAGCCCCAGCATTTT. It encodes CASSFRTVYSNQPQHF.

This rearrangement joins TRBV19 to TRBJ1-2; maybe TRBD1 (5 bases). V was trimmed by 1 base and J by 8 bases, leaving 11 bases between them. This CDR3 is built from 13 residues. CDR1 is LNHDA, CDR2 SQIVND, per germline (reference sequence). DNA of the CDR3: TGTGCCAGTAGTATAGTGTCAGGGAAAGGCTACACCTTC. Translated, it gives CASSIVSGKGYTF.

This clone was counted between two and nine times. The genes are TRBV14 and TRBJ2-3, with D uncertain. Germline loops: CDR1 SGHDN, CDR2 FVKESK. The ends were cut back, 2 bases at V and 2 bases at J, with 2 bases in the middle. The CDR3 consists of 12 residues. The DNA for the CDR3 is TGTGCCAGCAGCCAAAACACAGATACGCAGTATTTT. It codes for CASSQNTDTQYF.

The chain is built from TRBV2 and TRBJ2-3; tentatively, D is TRBD1 (5 bases). Germline V gene data show CDR1 as SNHLY and CDR2 as FYNNEI. V lost 5 bases, J lost 5 bases, and 8 bases lay in between. This CDR3 spans 12 amino acids. The CDR3 is CASSKGQDTQYF. CDR3 coding DNA: TGTGCCAGCAGTAAGGGGCAAGATACGCAGTATTTT.

This clone was detected only a few times. The chain uses TRBV18 and TRBJ1-2; TRBD1 agrees at 10 bases. V was clipped by 3 bases and J by 2 bases; unmatched bases: 0. The CDR3 contains 14 residues. Germline loops: CDR1 KGHSH, CDR2 LQKENI. The CDR3 region has the DNA TGTGCCAGCTCACCGACAGGGGGCAACTATGGCTACACCTTC. Translated: CASSPTGGNYGYTF.